Below, 10 T cell receptor beta chains from the same sample are listed, as sequenced in a study of patients and donors after allogeneic stem cell transplantation. TCRdb ran MiXCR on the RT-PCR reads and lists one entry per CDR3 protein. The sample yields around 200,000 distinct CDR3 sequences, more than 35% seen once. The specimen was blood, either unsorted or a sorted T cell fraction (not recorded which). The origin of the receptors is a human donor who was either an allogeneic HSCT recipient or a stem cell or donor lymphocyte infusion donor (not recorded which). It is not recorded whose cells these are; they may come from a transplant donor.

This chain uses TRBV9 with TRBJ2-7, with D unresolved. With 3 bases removed from V and 7 bases from J, the gap between germline ends came to 11 bases. The CDR3 sequence is 12 residues long. The germline V gene encodes CDR1 SGDLS and CDR2 YYNGEE. This chain's CDR3 is CASSAQRGEQYF. The CDR3 DNA sequence: TGTGCCAGCAGCGCCCAGAGAGGAGAGCAGTACTTC.

The chain uses TRBV7-2 and TRBJ1-6; no clear D gene. This CDR3 contains 14 residues. Trimming removed 7 bases at V and 7 bases at J, with 14 bases between. In germline, CDR1 is SGHTA, CDR2 FQGNSA. The CDR3 loop is CASTPRSGNSPLHF. CDR3 DNA sequence: TGTGCCAGCACCCCCCGTTCGGGAAATTCACCCCTCCACTTT.

This clonotype was detected only a few times. The chain is built from TRBV14 and TRBJ1-1; perhaps TRBD1 as D (5 bases). The CDR3 sequence is 15 residues long. Germline CDR1 and CDR2: SGHDN and FVKESK. The V gene lost 4 bases and the J gene lost 3 bases, with 15 bases spanning the gap. The CDR3 bases are TGTGCCAGCAGCCCCGGATGGGGCATCGACACTGAAGCTTTCTTT. As protein: CASSPGWGIDTEAFF.

The sample holds a few counts of this clonotype. The chain is built from TRBV10-3 and TRBJ1-2, with a possible D match to TRBD1 (6 bases). V was trimmed by 6 bases and J by 4 bases, leaving 12 bases between them. Germline V gene lookup returns CDR1 ENHRY and CDR2 SYGVKD. CDR3 length: 13 amino acids. The CDR3, as DNA: TGTGCCATCAGCAGGACAGTCACCTATGGCTACACCTTC. It translates to CAISRTVTYGYTF.

The chain employs TRBV30 and TRBJ1-5; D not certain. Trimming cost V 1 base and J 2 bases, with 9 bases left between them. Germline V gives CDR1 GTSNPN, CDR2 SVGIG (reference sequence). This CDR3 has 14 residues. CDR3 in DNA: TGTGCCTGGAGTGCCGGGCAGGGCAATCAGCCCCAGCATTTT. Its translation: CAWSAGQGNQPQHF.

This clonotype has just a few counts. DNA of the CDR3: TGTGCCAGCAGCTTAGCGTTCCGGGACTCTGGAAACACCATATATTTT. This sequence encodes CASSLAFRDSGNTIYF. The gene calls are TRBV7-9 and TRBJ1-3; D not resolved. The V end lost 0 bases, the J end lost 0 bases, and 9 bases lay between the germline ends. The CDR3 is made up of 16 amino acids. CDR1 is SEHNR and CDR2 is FQNEAQ in the germline V gene (reference sequence).

The table lists this clonotype with a few counts. This chain connects TRBV20-1 to TRBJ1-6, with a tentative D call TRBD1 (5 bases). Germline V gene sequence: CDR1 DFQATT, CDR2 SNEGSKA (reference sequence). CDR3 length: 14 amino acids. V lost 4 bases and J 10 bases, leaving 17 bases between the germline ends. CDR3 bases: TGCAGTGCTATCCCAGGGTGGACGGTATCACCCCTCCACTTT. This sequence encodes CSAIPGWTVSPLHF.

This clonotype came up a few times. The rearrangement links TRBV5-6 to TRBJ1-2, with 7 positions matching TRBD1. The ends lost 4 bases at V and 4 bases at J; junction bases unmatched: 7. Germline values: CDR1 SGHDT, CDR2 YYEEEE. The CDR3 is made up of 14 amino acids. CDR3 DNA sequence: TGTGCCAGCAGCCGCGGGACAGTGACCTATGGCTACACCTTC. Translation gives CASSRGTVTYGYTF.

The rearrangement uses TRBV27 and TRBJ1-2; 10 bases fit TRBD1. After removal of 3 bases from V and 6 bases from J, the junction contained 4 bases not matched to a gene. CDR1 is MNHEY, CDR2 SMNVEV, per germline (reference sequence). CDR3 length: 14 amino acids. DNA for the CDR3: TGTGCCAGCAGTTTTACCGGGACAGGGGATGGCTACACCTTC. It encodes CASSFTGTGDGYTF.

This clonotype has only a few counts. V and J are TRBV6-5 and TRBJ1-6; D is undetermined. V lost 0 bases and J 8 bases, leaving 11 bases between the germline ends. Looked up from germline, CDR1 is MNHEY and CDR2 is SVGAGI. The CDR3 has 15 residues. The CDR3 here is CASSYSEGRHSPLHF. The CDR3 bases are TGTGCCAGCAGTTACTCGGAGGGTAGGCATTCACCCCTCCACTTT.